This TCR beta chain was recovered during a study of blood T cells in healthy people across ages. With V trimmed by 7 bases and J by 6 bases, 6 bases remained unmatched. Germline V gene data show CDR1 as LGHDT and CDR2 as YNNKEL (reference sequence). The CDR3 runs 13 residues. Alongside a J-beta primer mix, a sample-barcoded 5' primer served in a second PCR lasting roughly 7 to 11 cycles. TCRdb independently ran MiXCR on the 5' RACE reads; one entry per CDR3 protein. The repertoire includes approximately 850,000 distinct CDR3 sequences, roughly 64% of them detected once, and about 20% sits in the top ten.

Sample: blood. This sequence was found in a man aged 25 to 40 in good health. The chain combines TRBV3-1 with TRBJ2-3; 8 nucleotides match TRBD2. CDR3 DNA sequence: TGTGCCAGCAAGGCTAGCGGGCTGGATACGCAGTATTTT. Its protein product is CASKASGLDTQYF.